The 22 T cell receptor beta chains below come from one sample, sequenced in a study of blood T cell repertoires in COVID-19. The data were produced by immunoSEQ multiplex PCR, yet TCRdb's version contains in-frame clones alone and is incomplete. The data contain over 200,000 clones, about nine tenths of them singletons. The specimen sequenced was peripheral blood. All receptors derive from a man aged 25 to 40 who had recovered from COVID-19.

The chain is built from TRBV10-3 and TRBJ2-1; 8 bases align to TRBD2. The ends lost 11 bases at V and 4 bases at J; junction bases unmatched: 13. CDR3 length: 15 amino acids. Per the germline V gene, CDR1 is ENHRY and CDR2 is SYGVKD. The CDR3 region has the DNA TGTGCCGCCGTAGCGGGGCTGGGATTATACAATGAGCAGTTCTTC. It translates to CAAVAGLGLYNEQFF.

V and J are TRBV5-1 and TRBJ1-1; perhaps TRBD1 as D (5 bases). CDR1 and CDR2 (germline): SGHRS, YFSETQ. CDR3 length: 15 residues. V lost 0 bases, J lost 6 bases, and 15 bases lay in between. The CDR3 DNA sequence: TGCGCCAGCAGCTTGGGCGGATCAGGGCCCGCTGAAGCTTTCTTT. As protein: CASSLGGSGPAEAFF.

This rearrangement joins TRBV30 to TRBJ1-6; D gene uncertain. This CDR3 has 12 residues. V was cut by 0 bases and J by 8 bases, with 5 bases left in between. Germline V gene data show CDR1 as GTSNPN and CDR2 as SVGIG (reference sequence). As DNA, the CDR3 is TGTGCCTGGAGTGTGAGAGATTCACCCCTCCACTTT. Translated: CAWSVRDSPLHF.

The chain has TRBV5-4 and TRBJ1-1, with TRBD1 matching 9 bases. This CDR3 is built from 13 residues. The V gene's germline CDR1 is SGHNT and CDR2 YYREEE (reference sequence). V gave up 4 bases and J gave up 12 bases; unmatched junction bases: 10. CDR3 bases: TGTGCCAGCAGCCCAACGGGGACAGGGAATACTTTCTTT. Translated: CASSPTGTGNTFF.

V usage is TRBV7-2 and J usage is TRBJ2-1; 7 bases agree with TRBD2. The CDR3 is made up of 14 amino acids. Germline lookup yields CDR1 SGHTA and CDR2 FQGNSA. With V trimmed by 5 bases and J by 4 bases, 5 bases remained unmatched. CDR3 DNA sequence: TGTGCCAGCAGCCAGGCTAGCGGATACAATGAGCAGTTCTTC. Translated: CASSQASGYNEQFF.

The V gene is TRBV6-5, the J gene TRBJ1-3; TRBD1 matches at 9 bases. This CDR3 is built from 14 residues. The trim removed 8 bases at V and 2 bases at J, leaving 4 bases unmatched. Germline V gene sequence: CDR1 MNHEY, CDR2 SVGAGI. Here the CDR3 reads CASSGQGTGNTIYF. The CDR3 nucleotides read TGTGCCAGCTCAGGACAGGGGACTGGAAACACCATATATTTT.

CDR3 region: CSVDSQGTNEQYF. As DNA, the CDR3 is TGCAGCGTTGATAGTCAGGGGACGAACGAGCAGTACTTC. This chain connects TRBV29-1 to TRBJ2-7; maybe TRBD1 (6 bases). Germline values: CDR1 SQVTM, CDR2 ANQGSEA. The CDR3 runs 13 residues. The V end lost 3 bases, the J end lost 5 bases, and 14 bases lay between the germline ends.

Comments on this clone: One junction end does not reproduce the germline sequence, and a read error may be involved. The CDR3 protein is CASSHGREAQYF. The CDR3 bases are TGCGCCAGCAGCCACGGAAGAGAGGCCCAGTACTTC. The chain uses TRBV4-3 and TRBJ2-5; D gene unclear. Germline CDR1 and CDR2: LGHNA and YSLEER. The CDR3 consists of 12 residues.

The chain uses TRBV29-1 and TRBJ1-1; 11 positions agree with TRBD1. V dropped 6 bases and J dropped 0; count of bases not matched to a gene: 3. Germline CDR1 SQVTM, CDR2 ANQGSEA. The CDR3 consists of 14 residues. In DNA, the CDR3 is TGCAGCGTATGGGACAGGGGGATGAACACTGAAGCTTTCTTT. It codes for CSVWDRGMNTEAFF.

This sequence joins TRBV20-1 and TRBJ1-2; TRBD1 agrees at 9 bases. The CDR3 covers 16 residues. Germline trimming cut 3 bases from V and 8 bases from J; bases unmatched to any gene: 16. Germline V lookup: CDR1 DFQATT, CDR2 SNEGSKA (reference sequence). CDR3 loop: CSASRGAPGQGIGYTF. DNA of the CDR3: TGCAGTGCTAGTAGGGGGGCCCCGGGACAGGGAATCGGCTACACCTTC.

The CDR3 sequence: CASSLAEDYGYTF. CDR3 DNA sequence: TGTGCCAGCAGCTTAGCGGAGGATTATGGCTACACCTTC. The gene calls are TRBV7-9 and TRBJ1-2; no firm D call. Germline CDR1 SEHNR, CDR2 FQNEAQ (reference sequence). The CDR3 runs to 13 residues. Deletions cut 0 bases from V and 5 bases from J, with 7 bases between. Combining the CDR3 with reference TRBV7-9 and TRBJ1-2 gives the whole variable domain DTGVSQNPRHKITKRGQNVTFRCDPISEHNRLYWYRQTLGQGPEFLTYFQNEAQLEKSRLLSDRFSAERPKGSFSTLEIQRTEQGDSAMYLCASSLAEDYGYTFGSGTRLTVV.

The chain carries TRBV5-4 and TRBJ1-2; TRBD1 aligns across 8 bases. Germline V gives CDR1 SGHNT, CDR2 YYREEE (reference sequence). Unmatched junction bases numbered 1, after V lost 0 bases and J lost 3 bases. The CDR3 consists of 14 residues. Written as DNA, the CDR3 is TGTGCCAGCAGCTTGGGGGGACAGGACTATGGCTACACCTTC. Its translation is CASSLGGQDYGYTF.

This chain joins TRBV28 and TRBJ1-2; D is unresolved. Germline V lookup: CDR1 MDHEN, CDR2 SYDVKM. The V end was cut by 6 bases, the J end by 4 bases, with 9 bases between. The CDR3 totals 12 residues. CDR3 nucleotide sequence: TGTGCCAGCAGCTCGGTCGTCTATGGCTACACCTTC. This sequence encodes CASSSVVYGYTF.

The V and J genes are TRBV6-4 and TRBJ2-2; tentative D call: TRBD2 (6 bases). V lost 6 bases and J 7 bases, leaving 15 bases between the germline ends. This CDR3 contains 14 residues. Germline V lookup: CDR1 MRHNA, CDR2 SNTAGT. The CDR3 loop is CASSQERGIGELFF. CDR3 bases: TGTGCCAGCAGCCAAGAACGCGGGATCGGGGAGCTGTTTTTT.

The rearrangement joins TRBV5-6 to TRBJ2-5, with 8 bases identical to TRBD1. In germline, CDR1 is SGHDT, CDR2 YYEEEE. V dropped 4 bases and J dropped 1; count of bases not matched to a gene: 3. The CDR3 is made up of 14 amino acids. The DNA for the CDR3 is TGTGCCAGCAGCGCCACAGGGGGCCAAGAGACCCAGTACTTC. It translates to CASSATGGQETQYF.

This clone was counted between two and nine times. DNA for the CDR3: TGTGCCAGCAGTCGACAGATCAACACTGAAGCTTTCTTT. Its translation: CASSRQINTEAFF. The chain combines TRBV6-5 with TRBJ1-1, with a possible D match to TRBD1 (5 bases). V was shortened by 5 bases and J by 2 bases, with 9 bases between the two germline ends. The CDR3 covers 13 residues. Germline V gene data show CDR1 as MNHEY and CDR2 as SVGAGI.

The chain links TRBV12-3 or TRBV12-4 to TRBJ2-7, with 10 bases matching TRBD1. V lost 5 bases, J lost 7 bases, and 5 bases stayed unmatched. CDR3 size: 13 residues. The CDR3 spells CASSLLDRGEQYF. In nucleotides, the CDR3 is TGTGCCAGCAGTCTACTGGACAGGGGGGAGCAGTACTTC.

The chain is built from TRBV25-1 and TRBJ2-2; D possibly corresponds to TRBD2 (6 bases). This CDR3 has 16 residues. Germline V gives CDR1 MGHDK, CDR2 SYGVNS. Deletions cut 2 bases from V and 3 bases from J, with 13 bases between. The DNA of the CDR3 is TGTGCCAGCAGTGAAAGTGGGCCGGGGGACACCGGGGAGCTGTTTTTT. It specifies CASSESGPGDTGELFF. The variable domain in full, completed from reference TRBV25-1 and TRBJ2-2, reads EADIYQTPRYLVIGTGKKITLECSQTMGHDKMYWYQQDPGMELHLIHYSYGVNSTEKGDLSSESTVSRIRTEHFPLTLESARPSHTSQYLCASSESGPGDTGELFFGEGSRLTVL.

The chain uses TRBV11-3 and TRBJ2-7; 8 bases agree with TRBD1. The V gene's germline CDR1 is SGHNT and CDR2 YENEEA. The CDR3 has 13 amino acids. The junction had 1 base not matched to a gene; V was cut back by 4 bases and J by 2 bases. The CDR3 sequence: CASSSTGAYEQYF. Here the CDR3 DNA reads TGTGCCAGCAGCTCGACAGGGGCCTACGAGCAGTACTTC.

V is TRBV20-1 and J is TRBJ1-2, with unresolved D. Germline loops: CDR1 DFQATT, CDR2 SNEGSKA (reference sequence). V shed 5 bases and J shed 8 bases, with 9 bases lying between them. This CDR3 region has 10 residues. Written as DNA, the CDR3 is TGCAGTGCTTCCTCTTCGGGCTACACCTTC. It is translated as CSASSSGYTF.

J is TRBJ1-1 and V is TRBV3-1 (or the pseudogene TRBV3-2); no clear D gene. Germline V gene data show CDR1 as LGHDT and CDR2 as YNNKEL (reference sequence). The CDR3 covers 15 residues. V shed 1 base and J shed 4 bases, with 13 bases lying between them. The CDR3 DNA sequence: TGTGCCAGCAGCCAAGGAGGTTGGGTGGGCACTGAAGCTTTCTTT. Its translation: CASSQGGWVGTEAFF.

The chain recombines TRBV5-6 with TRBJ2-7, with TRBD2 identical over 9 bases. Germline CDR1 is SGHDT and CDR2 is YYEEEE. V dropped 2 bases and J dropped 2; count of bases not matched to a gene: 5. The CDR3 has 15 residues. The CDR3: CASSFLPSGTYEQYF. DNA of the CDR3: TGTGCCAGCAGCTTCCTCCCTAGCGGGACCTACGAGCAGTACTTC.